This T cell receptor beta chain came from a study of blood T cells in healthy people across ages. A sample-barcoded 5' primer and a J-beta primer mix were used in a second PCR of roughly 6 to 11 cycles. TCRdb passed the 5' RACE reads through MiXCR, listing each CDR3 protein once. Found here are 800,000 to 950,000 distinct CDR3 sequences, around 49% of them singletons; the top ten hold roughly 13%. The V segment lost 5 bases and the J segment 3 bases; nucleotides outside the gene matches: 10. The CDR3 is 16 amino acids. This TCR was sampled from a man under 40 in good health. Sample: blood. This chain links TRBV12-3 or TRBV12-4 with TRBJ2-1, with TRBD2 identical over 7 bases. For the CDR3, the DNA is TGTGCCAGCAGTGTCCTGAACTGGGGGGGCTACAATGAGCAGTTCTTC. Its translation: CASSVLNWGGYNEQFF.